This TCR beta chain was found in a study of blood T cell repertoires in COVID-19. V trimming: 0 bases; J trimming: 6 bases; junction bases outside the gene matches: 18. The CDR3 loop spans 19 amino acids. Germline V gives CDR1 LGHDT, CDR2 YNNKEL (reference sequence). TCRdb keeps only in-frame clones here, not all; method: immunoSEQ multiplex PCR. The sample contains 280,000 or so clones, 85% of which appear only once. This sequence originates from a woman aged 45-65 years who had recovered from COVID-19. This chain joins TRBV3-1 (or the pseudogene TRBV3-2) and TRBJ2-5; 8 bases map to TRBD2. Sequencing was done on a sample of PBMCs or T cells enriched from blood (not recorded which). DNA for the CDR3: TGTGCCAGCAGCCAAGATCTTCGGCGGTTCGGGGGGGCCAGGCAGACCCAGTACTTC. It encodes CASSQDLRRFGGARQTQYF.